This TCR beta chain was sequenced for a study of blood T cell repertoires in COVID-19. About the research overall: From T cells, B-cell-depleted T cells, or PBMCs came the material, which was cDNA or gDNA.

In the original processing: Scientists estimated how many nucleated cells there were by amplifying reference gene primers. Assay: immunoSEQ multiplex PCR; the TCRdb copy retains only in-frame clones and omits some. For V, J and clone size, that table is used; D and trimming come from the DNA. The sample includes more than 90,000 clones, less than 90% of them seen just once. Trimming removed 6 bases from V and 6 bases from J; junction bases left unmatched: 11. CDR3 length: 16 amino acids. Germline V gene data show CDR1 as MNHEY and CDR2 as SMNVEV (reference sequence). The sequence derives from a man in his 70s who had recovered from COVID-19. Sequenced input: peripheral blood. The rearrangement uses TRBV27 and TRBJ2-1; 10 nucleotides align to TRBD1. CDR3: CASSQIRTGGFNEQFF. The CDR3 DNA is TGTGCCAGCAGCCAAATAAGGACAGGGGGGTTCAATGAGCAGTTCTTC.